Below, 25 T cell receptor beta chains from the same sample are listed, as sequenced in a study of T cells in Graves' hyperthyroidism and ophthalmopathy. Template material for amplifying TCR beta CDR3 regions consisted of RNA transcripts. The HTBI set primed first-round TCR CDR3 RT-PCR. A single record per CDR3 protein comes from TCRdb applying MiXCR to the multiplex PCR reads. There are 450,000 to 650,000 distinct CDR3 sequences in the sample; 12% to 15% occur only once, and over 6% lies in the top ten. The sequencing input was blood. The receptor set was obtained from a woman aged 18-35 years with Graves' ophthalmopathy.

Notes on this clonotype: A read error is possible here, since a much larger clone lies one base away. The chain links TRBV7-9 to TRBJ1-2; 10 bases fit TRBD1. The V gene's germline CDR1 is SEHNR and CDR2 FQNEAQ (reference sequence). This CDR3 contains 15 residues. The DNA for the CDR3 is TGTGTCAGCAGCCCCGACCCCGGGACAGGGGAGGGCTACACCTTC. It codes for CVSSPDPGTGEGYTF. The entire variable domain, with the rest obtained from reference TRBV7-9 and TRBJ1-2, is as follows: DTGVSQNPRHKITKRGQNVTFRCDPISEHNRLYWYRQTLGQGPEFLTYFQNEAQLEKSRLLSDRFSAERPKGSFSTLEIQRTEQGDSAMYLCVSSPDPGTGEGYTFGSGTRLTVV.

V gene TRBV27 combines with J gene TRBJ2-1, with 10 positions matching TRBD1. With 2 bases clipped from V and 3 bases from J, the junction kept 4 bases outside the gene matches. The CDR3 is 16 amino acids. Germline lookup yields CDR1 MNHEY and CDR2 SMNVEV (reference sequence). Written as DNA, the CDR3 is TGTGCCAGCAGTTTAGCAAGGACAGGGGGCTACAATGAGCAGTTCTTC. It specifies CASSLARTGGYNEQFF.

The table lists this clonotype with many counts. The junction differs from germline at one of its ends, possibly a read error. The chain couples TRBV5-1 to TRBJ2-7; no firm D call. Germline assignment: CDR1 SGHRS and CDR2 YFSETQ. This CDR3 is built from 11 residues. CDR3 bases: TGTGCCAGCAGTGTAGACTACGAGCAGTACTTC. Its translation is CASSVDYEQYF.

Many counts were recorded for this clonotype. The chain links TRBV6-5 to TRBJ1-1, with TRBD1 matching over 8 bases. V dropped 2 bases and J dropped 7; count of bases not matched to a gene: 12. The germline CDR1 and CDR2 sequences are MNHEY and SVGAGI. The CDR3 consists of 16 residues. CDR3 sequence (DNA): TGTGCCAGCAGTTACACCTCTTTGACAGGGGAGGATGAAGCTTTCTTT. It encodes CASSYTSLTGEDEAFF.

This clonotype has a count of ten or more. The chain joins TRBV29-1 to TRBJ1-5, with 10 bases lining up with TRBD1. V was clipped by 7 bases and J by 10 bases; unmatched bases: 13. CDR1 is SQVTM, CDR2 ANQGSEA, per germline. CDR3 size: 14 residues. The CDR3 nucleotides are TGCAGCGCAGTGGACAGGGGGGCGAATGGACCCCAGCATTTT. This sequence encodes CSAVDRGANGPQHF.

The rearrangement joins TRBV5-8 to TRBJ2-4; the match to TRBD2 covers 9 bases. Looked up from germline, CDR1 is SGHTS and CDR2 is YDEGEE. This CDR3 is built from 18 residues. V was pared by 0 bases and J by 7 bases, with 14 bases of the junction left unmatched. CDR3 nucleotide sequence: TGTGCCAGCAGCTTGGTAAGGGCTAGCGGGGCCGCCGGGAACATTCAGTACTTC. Translated, it gives CASSLVRASGAAGNIQYF.

As for this clonotype: Sequence at one end of the junction differs from germline and may be a read error. The rearrangement uses TRBV7-7 and TRBJ2-1, with D perhaps TRBD1 (5 bases). The germline gives CDR1 SSHAT, CDR2 FNYEAQ (reference sequence). CDR3 length: 14 amino acids. CDR3 sequence reads: CASSLGVVGDEQFF. In DNA form, the CDR3 reads TGTGCTAGCAGCTTAGGAGTAGTAGGGGATGAGCAGTTCTTC.

This clonotype was seen many times. The chain combines TRBV6-1 with TRBJ2-1; TRBD2 matches 9 bases. CDR1 is MNHNS and CDR2 is SASEGT in the germline V gene. This CDR3 region has 15 residues. The trim removed 4 bases at V and 6 bases at J, leaving 7 bases unmatched. The CDR3 DNA is TGTGCCAGCAGTGTGACTAGCGGAGGGGGCAATGAGCAGTTCTTC. Protein: CASSVTSGGGNEQFF.

A remark on this clonotype: A much larger clone sits a single nucleotide away, making a read error possible. The V call is TRBV28, the J call TRBJ2-3; 13 bases align to TRBD2. Germline V gene sequence: CDR1 MDHEN, CDR2 SYDVKM. The junction had 12 bases not matched to a gene; V was cut back by 5 bases and J by 4 bases. CDR3 length: 18 amino acids. DNA for the CDR3: TGTGCCAGCAGTCCGCCACTAGCGGGAGGGCCGGTTGCAGATACGCAGTATTTT. Protein: CASSPPLAGGPVADTQYF.

This clonotype was found many times. The J gene is TRBJ2-7, the V gene TRBV27; 9 bases line up with TRBD1. V lost 2 bases and J lost 3; bases outside the gene matches: 8. Per the germline V gene, CDR1 is MNHEY and CDR2 is SMNVEV (reference sequence). The CDR3 runs 16 residues. Written as DNA, the CDR3 is TGTGCCAGCAGTTTAAAGGGGGACAGGGCCAACTACGAGCAGTACTTC. This sequence encodes CASSLKGDRANYEQYF.

This clonotype was counted only a few times. V gene TRBV7-9 combines with J gene TRBJ2-3, with 7 bases identical to TRBD2. Losses at the gene ends were 2 bases for V and 4 bases for J; bases not matched to a gene: 3. Germline values: CDR1 SEHNR, CDR2 FQNEAQ (reference sequence). The CDR3 loop spans 14 amino acids. CDR3 DNA sequence: TGTGCCAGCAGCTTAAGTACTAGCGCAGATACGCAGTATTTT. This codes for CASSLSTSADTQYF. The full variable domain, in which reference TRBV7-9 and TRBJ2-3 provide the parts outside the CDR3, is DTGVSQNPRHKITKRGQNVTFRCDPISEHNRLYWYRQTLGQGPEFLTYFQNEAQLEKSRLLSDRFSAERPKGSFSTLEIQRTEQGDSAMYLCASSLSTSADTQYFGPGTRLTVL.

The rearrangement joins TRBV27 to TRBJ2-5; D gene unclear. V gave up 6 bases and J gave up 5 bases, with 13 bases separating them. CDR3 size: 13 residues. Germline CDR1 and CDR2: MNHEY and SMNVEV (reference sequence). CDR3 in DNA: TGTGCCAGCAGGCTAGTACTCGGTGAGACCCAGTACTTC. Translating gives CASRLVLGETQYF.

The V gene is TRBV3-1, the J gene TRBJ2-4, with TRBD2 matching over 7 bases. This CDR3 comprises 13 residues. Trimming at V came to 4 bases and at J to 8 bases, leaving 5 bases not matched to a gene. CDR1 and CDR2 from the germline V gene are LGHDT and YNNKEL (reference sequence). This CDR3 is CASSREGGYIQYF. For the CDR3, the DNA is TGTGCCAGCAGCCGGGAGGGCGGGTACATTCAGTACTTC.

This clonotype was recorded at least ten times. The V and J genes are TRBV20-1 and TRBJ2-7; D tentatively reads TRBD1 or TRBD2 (5 bases each). Trimming took 5 bases from V and 3 from J, leaving 17 bases between them. The V gene's germline CDR1 is DFQATT and CDR2 SNEGSKA (reference sequence). This CDR3 is built from 14 residues. As DNA, the CDR3 is TGCAGTGCTGCATCTAATAGGGACCTCTACGAGCAGTACTTC. Protein sequence: CSAASNRDLYEQYF.

This clonotype showed up many times. J is TRBJ1-1 and V is TRBV7-3; possibly TRBD1 for D (6 bases). Deletions cut 3 bases from V and 7 bases from J, with 21 bases between. The germline V gene encodes CDR1 SGHTA and CDR2 FQGTGA. CDR3 length equals 16 residues. The CDR3 loop is CASSLMPPTGGDEAFF. The CDR3 bases are TGTGCCAGCAGCTTGATGCCGCCGACAGGTGGAGATGAAGCTTTCTTT.

This clonotype was seen more than once but under ten times. The chain couples TRBV7-2 to TRBJ2-3, with TRBD2 matching over 11 bases. The CDR3 runs 16 residues. J was trimmed by 2 bases and V by 5 bases; bases with no gene match: 6. The germline CDR1 and CDR2 sequences are SGHTA and FQGNSA. The CDR3, as DNA: TGTGCCAGCAGCCTCCGGACTAGCGGGTTCACAGATACGCAGTATTTT. Protein: CASSLRTSGFTDTQYF.

A note on this clonotype: Since a much larger clone is just one base distant, this may be a read error. This sequence joins TRBV28 and TRBJ1-5; TRBD1 might be the D (5 bases). This CDR3 contains 16 residues. V was shortened by 2 bases and J by 1 base, with 12 bases between the two germline ends. Germline values: CDR1 MDHEN, CDR2 SYDVKM. The CDR3, as DNA: TGTGCCAGCAGTTTAGTAGGGACCCAAAGCAATCAGCCCCAGCATTTT. Translation gives CASSLVGTQSNQPQHF.

Comment on this clonotype: A much larger clone lies a single base off, so this may be a read error. The chain links TRBV29-1 to TRBJ2-1; D might be TRBD2 (9 bases). The CDR3 consists of 17 residues. Germline assignment: CDR1 SQVTM and CDR2 ANQGSEA. Trimming shortened V by 6 bases and J by 0 bases, and 21 bases separated the two germline ends. This CDR3 reads CSVLQGAGGPSYNEQFF. The CDR3, as DNA: TGCAGCGTGCTCCAGGGGGCGGGAGGGCCCTCCTACAATGAGCAGTTCTTC.

This clonotype turned up a few times. The chain couples TRBV5-4 to TRBJ2-1, with D unclear. The CDR3 runs 13 residues. The ends were cut back, 4 bases at V and 7 bases at J, with 12 bases in the middle. Germline V lookup: CDR1 SGHNT, CDR2 YYREEE (reference sequence). The CDR3 sequence: CASSQTTDNEQFF. CDR3 in DNA: TGTGCCAGCAGCCAAACCACCGATAATGAGCAGTTCTTC. The full variable domain, in which reference TRBV5-4 and TRBJ2-1 provide the parts outside the CDR3, is ETGVTQSPTHLIKTRGQQVTLRCSSQSGHNTVSWYQQALGQGPQFIFQYYREEENGRGNFPPRFSGLQFPNYSSELNVNALELDDSALYLCASSQTTDNEQFFGPGTRLTVL.

The chain couples TRBV29-1 to TRBJ2-4, with TRBD1 matching over 7 bases. Germline V lookup: CDR1 SQVTM, CDR2 ANQGSEA. The CDR3 covers 23 residues. J was trimmed by 2 bases and V by 0 bases; bases with no gene match: 28. The DNA of the CDR3 is TGCAGCGTTGAAGATTGGGGGAATGAGGACAGGCGTGCTCATATGATAACCAAAAACATTCAGTACTTC. It translates to CSVEDWGNEDRRAHMITKNIQYF.

Comments on this clonotype: A much larger clone differs from this one at a single base, so this may be a read error. The CDR3 DNA reads as TGTGCCAGCAGTGAAGGGCAGGGCCTGGGTGAAGCTTTCTTT. Translation gives CASSEGQGLGEAFF. The chain links TRBV6-1 to TRBJ1-1; D might be TRBD1 (5 bases). Germline lookup yields CDR1 MNHNS and CDR2 SASEGT. V lost 1 base and J 7 bases, leaving 13 bases between the germline ends. The CDR3 loop spans 14 amino acids.

This clonotype was seen repeatedly, ten times or more. The CDR3 DNA reads as TGTGCCAGCAGTTTTTGGCAGGCTAGCGGGAGTCCCACGAACACCGGGGAGCTGTTTTTT. Translating it yields CASSFWQASGSPTNTGELFF. V gene TRBV28 combines with J gene TRBJ2-2, with 10 positions matching TRBD2. The CDR3 is 20 amino acids. The trim removed 3 bases at V and 0 bases at J, leaving 13 bases unmatched. Germline V gene data show CDR1 as MDHEN and CDR2 as SYDVKM.

A few counts support this clonotype. The V gene is TRBV5-8, the J gene TRBJ2-1; the D gene could be TRBD1 or TRBD2 (5 bases each). This CDR3 has 13 residues. Germline V gene data show CDR1 as SGHTS and CDR2 as YDEGEE. The ends were cut back, 7 bases at V and 4 bases at J, with 12 bases in the middle. CDR3 sequence: CASGGDLYNEQFF. DNA for the CDR3: TGTGCCAGCGGGGGAGACTTATACAATGAGCAGTTCTTC.

This clonotype was counted many times. V gene TRBV28 combines with J gene TRBJ2-5; the D gene is possibly TRBD2 (6 bases). Trimming took 2 bases from V and 6 from J, leaving 16 bases between them. Germline V gene data show CDR1 as MDHEN and CDR2 as SYDVKM. This CDR3 has 15 amino acids. The CDR3: CASSLGGTGRKTQYF. Written as DNA, the CDR3 is TGTGCCAGCAGTTTAGGTGGGACCGGGAGAAAGACCCAGTACTTC.

The chain carries TRBV20-1 and TRBJ2-1; a weak D match, TRBD2 (5 bases). The CDR3 runs 15 residues. Per the germline V gene, CDR1 is DFQATT and CDR2 is SNEGSKA (reference sequence). Trimming shortened V by 0 bases and J by 7 bases, and 16 bases separated the two germline ends. The CDR3 DNA sequence: TGCAGTGCTAGAGATCTGGGGTTGGGCGGGAATGAGCAGTTCTTC. Translation gives CSARDLGLGGNEQFF.